This entry features one TCR beta chain sequence. Antigen: not known. Isolated PBMCs totaled at least 6.5 million in each sample. The data were obtained in a study of blood T cells in healthy people across ages. The use of a sample-barcoded 5' primer and a J-beta primer mix characterized a second PCR of about 6 to 11 cycles. Researchers report that a template-switch adaptor with 12 random nucleotides tagged each cDNA molecule. TCRdb reprocessed the 5' RACE reads with MiXCR, giving one entry per CDR3 protein. The repertoire consists of over 500,000 distinct CDR3 sequences, with 52% occurring once and the leading ten covering roughly 13%. Overall study results and limits: Older age went with lower TCR beta diversity per million T cells, in a roughly linear way.

The ends were cut back, 7 bases at V and 9 bases at J, with 19 bases in the middle. There are 14 residues in the CDR3. The germline V gene encodes CDR1 DFQATT and CDR2 SNEGSKA (reference sequence). This chain uses TRBV20-1 with TRBJ1-6; a possible D gene is TRBD1 (6 bases). Sequenced material: blood. The sequence derives from a woman of 80 years or more in good health. The CDR3 loop reads CSVSPGQRSSPLHF. Here the CDR3 DNA reads TGCAGTGTATCCCCGGGACAAAGATCTTCACCCCTCCACTTT.